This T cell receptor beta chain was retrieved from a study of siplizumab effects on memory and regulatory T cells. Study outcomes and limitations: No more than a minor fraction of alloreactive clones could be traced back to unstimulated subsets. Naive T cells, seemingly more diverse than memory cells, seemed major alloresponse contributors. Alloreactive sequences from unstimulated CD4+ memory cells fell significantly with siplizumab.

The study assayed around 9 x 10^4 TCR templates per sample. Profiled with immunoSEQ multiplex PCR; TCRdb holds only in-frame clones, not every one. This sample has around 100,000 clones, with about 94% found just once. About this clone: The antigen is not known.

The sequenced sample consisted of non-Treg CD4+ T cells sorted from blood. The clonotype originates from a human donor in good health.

CDR3 nucleotide sequence: TGTGCCAGCAGTGCGGAGGCGGTCCCCCTCTACGAGCAGTACTTC. Translating gives CASSAEAVPLYEQYF. This chain uses TRBV6-1 with TRBJ2-7; possibly TRBD2 for D (5 bases). The CDR3 runs to 15 residues. Looked up from germline, CDR1 is MNHNS and CDR2 is SASEGT. V was clipped by 4 bases and J by 3 bases, with 16 bases between them.